This TCR beta chain was identified in a study of blood T cell repertoires in COVID-19 (dated by TCRdb to the early 2020s). In terms of the full investigation: The collaborator samples originated in the United States, Italy and Spain and spanned the acute and convalescent phases of COVID-19. The prospective study material was composed of cDNA or gDNA derived from T cells, B-cell-depleted T cells, or PBMCs. A freely available public database, intended as a resource for researchers studying the immune response to SARS-CoV-2, is where the repertoires were released. Deeply sampled blood TCRbeta repertoires from subjects exposed to, actively infected with, or recovered from COVID-19 were included in the dataset. A de-identified subject ID, COVID-19 status, age in years and sex were almost always included in the sample metadata. The samples were drawn from two sources: the first 160 participants of the ongoing ImmuneRACE study, and 1,254 subjects contributed by 6 global collaborators. Where HLA class I and class II types were available, the types were taken from metadata supplied by the sample provider, not from assay-based typing.

Overall study outcomes, separate from this receptor: The quantity of clinical and demographic metadata differed by source and by participant and was supplied without curation.

TCRbeta CDR3 regions were amplified from genomic DNA using the immunoSEQ Assay, a bias-controlled multiplex PCR. In the authors' own workflow: Nucleated cell counts per sample were estimated from amplification of reference gene primers within the assay. Sequence reads were collapsed and filtered to measure the absolute abundance of every unique TCRbeta CDR3 rearrangement. For each sample, productive Simpson clonality was calculated as the square root of Simpson's diversity index over productive rearrangements. TCRdb stores this immuneACCESS table with in-frame sequences only. Part of the clones is absent; in the studies checked, under half of the shortfall reflects unresolved V genes, and no reason is known for the rest. V and J calls plus clone size are reproduced from that table; the DNA served to infer D and trimming. The sample table shows roughly 220,000 clones, and 80% to 90% are seen once. The ten biggest clones cover nearly 20% of the sample.

Ends trimmed: V by 4 bases, J by 6 bases; bases unmatched to a gene: 15. The CDR1 and CDR2 encoded by the germline V gene are KGHDR and SFDVKD. The CDR3, cysteine through phenylalanine, is 17 amino acids long. Of the read, only the CDR3 DNA is kept; its 51 bases are in frame from base 1. Whole blood was collected in K2EDTA tubes by collaborating institutions according to the institutions' own protocols. For TCRbeta analysis, collaborators shipped samples in one of three forms: frozen whole blood, isolated PBMCs, or DNA extracted from either of those sample types. A word on this clone: No antigen is known for it. Per-nucleotide qualities are absent, and no much larger clonotype sits a single base away.

The chain links TRBV24-1 with TRBJ2-3, with 7 middle bases fitting TRBD2. The sequence derives from a man younger than 45 with active or convalescent COVID-19. The sample consisted of peripheral blood. The base sequence is TGTGCCACCAGTGAGTCTGGGACCAGCGGGACTGGGGATACGCAGTATTTT. This sequence encodes CATSESGTSGTGDTQYF.